This TCR beta chain is drawn from a study of immune heterogeneity within non-small cell lung tumors. As for the study in general: The tumor set comprised a handful of squamous cell carcinomas and 10 non-squamous carcinomas (plus 1 not otherwise specified). Findings and caveats of the study: While identical dominant CDR3 beta clonotypes recurred across tumor sites within a patient, high-frequency clones unique to individual sites also appeared. Largely, high-frequency T-cell receptor beta clonotypes differed from one individual patient to another.

With respect to this clonotype: Its antigen is still unknown. With a much larger clone just one base away, this may be a read error.

Template came from bulk tumor genomic DNA, at 500 to 650 ng per sample. Several biopsies per primary tumor were taken during surgery, spaced as far apart as possible. The cohort was untreated, with newly diagnosed non-small cell lung cancer undergoing curative surgery. Study donors were patients with a new diagnosis of non-small cell lung cancer who underwent surgery with curative intent. TCR beta CDR3 was amplified by multiplex PCR using 32 V and 13 J primers. TCRdb recomputed calls from the multiplex PCR reads with MiXCR, one row per CDR3 protein. The table shows approximately 5,000 distinct CDR3 sequences, with roughly 21% occurring only once. In germline, CDR1 is MDHEN, CDR2 SYDVKM. The CDR3 contains 12 residues. Germline trimming cut 4 bases from V and 16 bases from J; bases unmatched to any gene: 6.

The chain is built from TRBV28 and TRBJ2-4, with 11 bases lining up with TRBD2. This receptor was taken from an older woman with non-small cell lung cancer. The specimen sequenced was lung tumor tissue. The CDR3 loop reads CASSSTSGASYF. The CDR3 DNA reads as TGTGCCAGCAGTTCGACTAGCGGGGCCTCCTACTTC. The full variable domain, rest sourced from reference TRBV28 and TRBJ2-4, is DVKVTQSSRYLVKRTGEKVFLECVQDMDHENMFWYRQDPGLGLRLIYFSYDVKMKEKGDIPEGYSVSREKKERFSLILESASTNQTSMYLCASSSTSGASYFGAGTRLSVL.